This entry concerns a single T cell receptor beta chain. Additional DNA sequences in this sample encode the identical CDR3. Sequencing used immunoSEQ multiplex PCR; TCRdb keeps in-frame clones, though not all of them. This sample has millions of clones; 85% to 95% occur once, and the top ten carry 0.1% to 0.15%. The ends were cut back, 4 bases at V and 5 bases at J, with 5 bases in the middle. Germline V gene lookup returns CDR1 MNHEY and CDR2 SVGAGI. The CDR3 is 11 amino acids. This entry is derived from a study of shared clonotypes between healthy human individuals. The chain recombines TRBV6-5 with TRBJ2-5; the D is unclear. Sequencing input: naive CD4+ T cells sorted from blood. The subset is: CD45RA+ positively selected. The clonotype comes from a man younger than 35 in good health. CDR3 loop: CASSSGETQYF. The CDR3 DNA follows: TGTGCCAGCAGTTCTGGGGAGACCCAGTACTTC.